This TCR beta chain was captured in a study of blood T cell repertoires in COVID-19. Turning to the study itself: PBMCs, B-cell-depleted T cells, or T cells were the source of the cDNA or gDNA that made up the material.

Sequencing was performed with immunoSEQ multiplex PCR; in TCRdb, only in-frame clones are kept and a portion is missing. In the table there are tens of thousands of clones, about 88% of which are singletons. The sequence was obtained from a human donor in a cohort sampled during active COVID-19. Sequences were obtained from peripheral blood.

The CDR3 spells CASNTRQGPNEKLFF. CDR3 nucleotide sequence: TGTGCCAGCAATACAAGACAGGGGCCTAATGAAAAACTGTTTTTT. The rearrangement links TRBV2 to TRBJ1-4; 8 nucleotides line up with TRBD1. Per germline, CDR1 SNHLY and CDR2 FYNNEI. The CDR3 loop spans 15 amino acids. V gave up 7 bases and J gave up 3 bases; unmatched junction bases: 7.